One sample yielded the 27 T cell receptor beta chains listed below, sequenced in a study of cytomegalovirus exposure and HLA in healthy donors. 13 Jbeta primers and 60 Vbeta primers were used for the PCR. TCRdb keeps only in-frame clones here, not all; method: immunoSEQ multiplex PCR. The sample contains 130,000 to 150,000 clones, approximately 80% of which appear only once. Sequencing was performed on PBMCs. All receptors come from a male donor in good health and CMV-seronegative.

This clone has a handful of counts. This chain connects TRBV5-6 to TRBJ1-2, with a weak D call TRBD1 (5 bases). This CDR3 is built from 13 residues. Germline assignment: CDR1 SGHDT and CDR2 YYEEEE. Deletions cut 1 base from V and 8 bases from J, with 12 bases between. DNA for the CDR3: TGTGCCAGCAGCTTGCGGCAGGGCACAGGCTACACCTTC. It encodes CASSLRQGTGYTF.

This clone was seen a few times. Germline is not matched at one junction end, which may reflect a read error. The chain is built from TRBV6-5 and TRBJ2-1, with TRBD1 as a possible D gene (6 bases). Germline lookup yields CDR1 MNHEY and CDR2 SVGAGI. CDR3 length equals 13 residues. The CDR3 loop reads CASSYSSRSRGVF. The CDR3, as DNA: TGTGCCAGCAGTTACTCGAGCAGGTCCAGGGGAGTCTTC.

The chain recombines TRBV9 with TRBJ1-1; D is uncertain. The CDR3 runs to 13 residues. V was clipped by 3 bases and J by 0 bases, with 6 bases between them. CDR1 is SGDLS and CDR2 is YYNGEE in the germline V gene. CDR3 residues: CASSAGMNTEAFF. CDR3 nucleotides: TGTGCCAGCAGCGCCGGGATGAACACTGAAGCTTTCTTT.

This chain's CDR3 is CASSSPDSLNIQYF. As DNA, the CDR3 is TGTGCCAGCAGTTCCCCTGACAGCCTCAACATTCAGTACTTC. The chain joins TRBV28 to TRBJ2-4; the D gene is possibly TRBD1 (5 bases). The V end was cut by 4 bases, the J end by 7 bases, with 14 bases between. The CDR3 is 14 amino acids. Germline V gene data show CDR1 as MDHEN and CDR2 as SYDVKM.

In this sample, this clone turned up once. The chain is built from TRBV2 and TRBJ1-2; D is possibly TRBD1 (6 bases). The CDR3 length is 14 residues. Germline CDR1 is SNHLY and CDR2 is FYNNEI. Trimming left V 5 bases short and J 11 bases short, with 21 bases between. CDR3 amino acids: CASSSRPAIQGYTF. Here the CDR3 DNA reads TGTGCCAGCAGTTCAAGACCTGCCATTCAGGGGTACACCTTC.

The chain is built from TRBV7-2 and TRBJ1-2, with 8 bases matching TRBD1. This CDR3 contains 14 residues. Germline trimming cut 3 bases from V and 6 bases from J; bases unmatched to any gene: 6. Germline V CDR1 and CDR2: SGHTA, FQGNSA. CDR3 in DNA: TGTGCCAGCAGCTTCGGGACAGGTGGCGATGGCTACACCTTC. Protein: CASSFGTGGDGYTF.

This chain uses TRBV4-1 with TRBJ2-7; possible D gene TRBD2, 5 bases. Trimming shortened V by 3 bases and J by 4 bases, and 10 bases separated the two germline ends. Looked up from germline, CDR1 is MGHRA and CDR2 is YSYEKL. CDR3 size: 13 residues. This CDR3 reads CASSQGSGYEQYF. The CDR3 DNA follows: TGCGCCAGCAGCCAGGGTTCGGGGTACGAGCAGTACTTC.

This chain links TRBV28 with TRBJ2-7; D possibly corresponds to TRBD1 (5 bases). The CDR3 consists of 12 residues. Per germline, CDR1 MDHEN and CDR2 SYDVKM. V was cut by 2 bases and J by 4 bases, with 6 bases left in between. CDR3 coding DNA: TGTGCCAGCAGTTTAGCAGGGTACGAGCAGTACTTC. Its protein product is CASSLAGYEQYF.

This chain uses TRBV18 with TRBJ1-2; TRBD1 might be the D (5 bases). The V end was cut by 3 bases, the J end by 8 bases, with 10 bases between. The CDR3 loop spans 12 amino acids. In germline, CDR1 is KGHSH, CDR2 LQKENI. CDR3 coding DNA: TGTGCCAGCTCACCGACACCAGGGGGCTACACCTTC. Protein: CASSPTPGGYTF.

This clone was counted a single time. The chain has TRBV4-3 and TRBJ2-1; TRBD1 matches at 9 bases. V shed 1 base and J 7 bases; nucleotides not matched to a gene: 5. This CDR3 has 15 amino acids. Germline V lookup: CDR1 LGHNA, CDR2 YSLEER. CDR3 DNA sequence: TGCGCCAGCAGCCAAGGCACACAGGGGGCGAATGAGCAGTTCTTC. This gives the protein CASSQGTQGANEQFF.

The count of this clone is one. Here the CDR3 DNA reads TGTGCCAGCAGTTACTCGCTAGCGGGGGGCGGGTTTGAGCAGTTCTTC. This sequence encodes CASSYSLAGGGFEQFF. The chain links TRBV6-6 to TRBJ2-1, with 11 bases identical to TRBD2. Germline values: CDR1 MNHNY, CDR2 SVGAGI (reference sequence). This CDR3 comprises 16 residues. V gave up 0 bases and J gave up 9 bases; unmatched junction bases: 7.

In DNA, the CDR3 is TGTGCCAGCCGTAGCGGGGCGACCTCCTACGAGCAGTACTTC. Translating gives CASRSGATSYEQYF. The J gene is TRBJ2-7, the V gene TRBV6-6, with 8 bases identical to TRBD2. In germline, CDR1 is MNHNY, CDR2 SVGAGI (reference sequence). This CDR3 is built from 14 residues. V shed 8 bases, J shed 0 bases, and the junction held 6 bases outside the gene matches.

The V gene is TRBV7-2, the J gene TRBJ1-2; D is unclear. The V end was cut by 1 base, the J end by 0 bases, with 12 bases between. The germline CDR1 and CDR2 sequences are SGHTA and FQGNSA. The CDR3 covers 16 residues. The CDR3 loop is CASSLGPGSSNYGYTF. In nucleotides, the CDR3 is TGTGCCAGCAGCTTAGGTCCAGGCTCGTCTAACTATGGCTACACCTTC.

The chain links TRBV7-9 to TRBJ1-2; D is undetermined. The germline V and J ends were trimmed by 2 bases and 7 bases, with 8 bases remaining between them. CDR3 size: 12 residues. Per the germline V gene, CDR1 is SEHNR and CDR2 is FQNEAQ (reference sequence). The CDR3 is CASSLSVGGYTF. The CDR3 bases are TGTGCCAGCAGCTTAAGTGTCGGTGGCTACACCTTC.

The chain joins TRBV10-3 to TRBJ2-1, with a possible D match to TRBD1 (5 bases). Germline V CDR1 and CDR2: ENHRY, SYGVKD. Trimming took off 10 bases at V and 2 bases at J, with 21 bases between the two ends. The CDR3 totals 16 residues. The CDR3 spells CASLQTTAQAYNEQFF. In nucleotides, the CDR3 is TGTGCCAGCTTACAAACGACAGCCCAGGCCTACAATGAGCAGTTCTTC.

The sample holds one count of this clone. The chain carries TRBV5-1 and TRBJ2-5, with 8 bases lining up with TRBD1. The V gene's germline CDR1 is SGHRS and CDR2 YFSETQ. V gave up 4 bases and J gave up 7 bases; unmatched junction bases: 9. CDR3 length: 14 amino acids. CDR3 sequence reads: CASSTGTGQGTQYF. CDR3 DNA sequence: TGCGCCAGCAGCACCGGGACAGGCCAGGGGACCCAGTACTTC.

V usage is TRBV28 and J usage is TRBJ1-5; TRBD1 might be the D (5 bases). The CDR3 length is 14 residues. CDR1 and CDR2 (germline): MDHEN, SYDVKM. The germline V and J ends were trimmed by 6 bases and 0 bases, with 9 bases remaining between them. Here the CDR3 reads CASSTTGSNQPQHF. For the CDR3, the DNA is TGTGCCAGCAGCACCACAGGTAGCAATCAGCCCCAGCATTTT.

This clone is a singleton in its sample. The V and J genes are TRBV7-9 and TRBJ1-2; 9 bases are shared with TRBD1. The V gene's germline CDR1 is SEHNR and CDR2 FQNEAQ (reference sequence). This CDR3 is built from 15 residues. With V trimmed by 1 base and J by 3 bases, 3 bases remained unmatched. CDR3 sequence: CASSLDRDRDYGYTF. The CDR3 nucleotides read TGTGCCAGCAGCTTAGATCGGGACAGGGACTATGGCTACACCTTC. The full variable domain, completed using reference TRBV7-9 and TRBJ1-2, is DTGVSQNPRHKITKRGQNVTFRCDPISEHNRLYWYRQTLGQGPEFLTYFQNEAQLEKSRLLSDRFSAERPKGSFSTLEIQRTEQGDSAMYLCASSLDRDRDYGYTFGSGTRLTVV.

The chain carries TRBV7-4 and TRBJ1-3, with D hard to call. Germline V gene data show CDR1 as SGHVT and CDR2 as SQSDAQ. V shed 5 bases and J shed 0 bases, with 17 bases lying between them. The CDR3 consists of 17 residues. CDR3 DNA sequence: TGTGCCAGCAGCCCCGAGAACGTTGGGAGCTCTGGAAACACCATATATTTT. This gives the protein CASSPENVGSSGNTIYF. Looking up the rest from reference TRBV7-4 and TRBJ1-3 gives the full variable domain: GAGVSQSPRYKVAKRGRDVALRCDSISGHVTLYWYRQTLGQGSEVLTYSQSDAQRDKSGRPSGRFSAERPERSVSTLKIQRTEQGDSAVYLCASSPENVGSSGNTIYFGEGSWLTVV.

The chain links TRBV5-6 to TRBJ2-1; TRBD2 is a possible D gene (6 bases). Between the trimmed V and J ends, which lost 2 bases and 10 bases, there was a span of 7 bases. Germline CDR1 reads SGHDT; CDR2 reads YYEEEE. The CDR3 has 11 amino acids. This CDR3 is CASSFAGEQFF. In DNA form, the CDR3 reads TGTGCCAGCAGCTTCGCGGGAGAGCAGTTCTTC.

The chain combines TRBV6-6 with TRBJ2-2, with D unresolved. CDR3 length equals 15 residues. V was shortened by 5 bases and J by 0 bases, with 10 bases between the two germline ends. CDR1 and CDR2 (germline): MNHNY, SVGAGI (reference sequence). The CDR3 loop is CASSPFRANTGELFF. The CDR3 nucleotides read TGTGCCAGCAGTCCCTTCCGGGCGAACACCGGGGAGCTGTTTTTT.

The rearrangement joins TRBV4-1 to TRBJ1-4; 7 bases match TRBD1. This CDR3 spans 17 amino acids. Looked up from germline, CDR1 is MGHRA and CDR2 is YSYEKL. J gave up 3 bases and V 4 bases, and 11 bases lay outside the gene matches. The CDR3 sequence is CASSPGQGVVANEKLFF. The CDR3 bases are TGCGCCAGCAGCCCCGGGCAGGGGGTAGTGGCTAATGAAAAACTGTTTTTT.

Concerning this clone: At one end, the junction sequence differs from germline, possibly due to a read error. The genes are TRBV4-2 and TRBJ1-6; D call uncertain. Germline V gene sequence: CDR1 LGHNA, CDR2 YNFKEQ. The CDR3 contains 19 residues. CDR3 sequence: CASSKDVLPSSSYNSPLHF. The CDR3 coding sequence is TGTGCCAGCAGCAAAGACGTCTTACCCTCGAGCTCCTATAATTCACCCCTCCACTTT.

The chain carries TRBV6-5 and TRBJ1-2; possibly TRBD1 for D (6 bases). Germline V lookup: CDR1 MNHEY, CDR2 SVGAGI. The CDR3 is 13 amino acids. Trimming pared 6 bases from V and 4 bases from J, leaving 12 bases between. The DNA for the CDR3 is TGTGCCAGCAGAAATGGACAGATCTATGGCTACACCTTC. Residues: CASRNGQIYGYTF.

About this clone itself: The CDR3 ends on some other residue instead of the conserved phenylalanine or tryptophan, so this is likely a read error. No DNA is shown, since the ends of the CDR3 on it are uncertain; the CDR3 is the one TCRdb lists. This chain joins TRBV7-2 and TRBJ1-1; the table gives TRBD1 as D, unverified against the DNA. Per the germline V gene, CDR1 is SGHTA and CDR2 is FQGNSA. Termini included, the CDR3 measures 12 amino acids. The CDR3 sequence is CASSLVVGAPIY.

The rearrangement joins TRBV9 to TRBJ2-7, with D uncertain. The CDR3 length is 15 residues. The V end was cut by 0 bases, the J end by 0 bases, with 10 bases between. In germline, CDR1 is SGDLS, CDR2 YYNGEE. The CDR3 reads CASSVASSSSYEQYF. In DNA, the CDR3 is TGTGCCAGCAGCGTAGCAAGTTCGAGCTCCTACGAGCAGTACTTC. The full variable domain, rest sourced from reference TRBV9 and TRBJ2-7, is DSGVTQTPKHLITATGQRVTLRCSPRSGDLSVYWYQQSLDQGLQFLIQYYNGEERAKGNILERFSAQQFPDLHSELNLSSLELGDSALYFCASSVASSSSYEQYFGPGTRLTVT.

This clone was detected a few times. The rearrangement joins TRBV4-3 to TRBJ2-1; 10 positions match TRBD2. Germline-derived CDR1 and CDR2 are LGHNA and YSLEER. CDR3 size: 19 residues. V gave up 0 bases and J gave up 1 base; unmatched junction bases: 9. The CDR3 nucleotides are TGCGCCAGCAGCCAAGACTACTCTAGCGGGGGAGGTTCCTACAATGAGCAGTTCTTC. Its protein is CASSQDYSSGGGSYNEQFF.